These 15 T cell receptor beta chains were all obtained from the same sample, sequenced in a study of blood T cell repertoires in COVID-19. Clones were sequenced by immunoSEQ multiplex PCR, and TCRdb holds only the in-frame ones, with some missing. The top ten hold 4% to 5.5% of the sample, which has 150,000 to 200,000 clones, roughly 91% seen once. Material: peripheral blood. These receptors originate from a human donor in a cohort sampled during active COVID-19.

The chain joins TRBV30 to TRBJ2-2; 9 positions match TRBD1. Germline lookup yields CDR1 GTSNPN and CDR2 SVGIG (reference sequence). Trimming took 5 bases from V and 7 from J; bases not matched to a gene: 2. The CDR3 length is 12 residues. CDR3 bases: TGTGCCTGGGGGACAGGGATCGGGGAGCTGTTTTTT. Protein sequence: CAWGTGIGELFF.

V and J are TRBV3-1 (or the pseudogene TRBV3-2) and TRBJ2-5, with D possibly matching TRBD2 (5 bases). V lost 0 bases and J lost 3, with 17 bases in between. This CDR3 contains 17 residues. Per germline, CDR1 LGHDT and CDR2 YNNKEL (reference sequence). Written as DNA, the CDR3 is TGTGCCAGCAGCCAAGATCGGGCCCCGGGATTCGAAGAGACCCAGTACTTC. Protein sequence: CASSQDRAPGFEETQYF.

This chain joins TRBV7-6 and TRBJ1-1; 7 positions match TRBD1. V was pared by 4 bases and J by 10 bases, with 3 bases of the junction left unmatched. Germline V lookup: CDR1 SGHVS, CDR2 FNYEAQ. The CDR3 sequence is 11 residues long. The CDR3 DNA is TGTGCCAGCAGCTCAACAGGGGTAGCTTTCTTT. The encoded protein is CASSSTGVAFF.

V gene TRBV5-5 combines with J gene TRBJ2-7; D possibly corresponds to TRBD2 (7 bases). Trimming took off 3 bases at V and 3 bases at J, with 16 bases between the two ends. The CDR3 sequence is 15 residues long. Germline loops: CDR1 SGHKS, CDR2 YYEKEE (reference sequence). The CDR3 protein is CASSWDGGRIYEQYF. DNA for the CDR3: TGTGCCAGCAGCTGGGACGGGGGGCGCATCTACGAGCAGTACTTC.

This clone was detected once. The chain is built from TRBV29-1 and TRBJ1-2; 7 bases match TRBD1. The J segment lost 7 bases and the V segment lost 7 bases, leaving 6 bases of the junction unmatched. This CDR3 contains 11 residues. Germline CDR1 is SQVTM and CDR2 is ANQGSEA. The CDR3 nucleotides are TGCAGCGCAGAGGGGGCTGGTGGCTACACCTTC. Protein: CSAEGAGGYTF.

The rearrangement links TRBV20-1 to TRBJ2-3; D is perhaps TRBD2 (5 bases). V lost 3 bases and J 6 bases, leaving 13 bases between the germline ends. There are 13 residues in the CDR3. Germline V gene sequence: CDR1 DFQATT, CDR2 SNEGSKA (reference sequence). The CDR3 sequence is CSASVPGVDTQYF. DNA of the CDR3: TGCAGTGCTAGTGTACCCGGGGTTGATACGCAGTATTTT.

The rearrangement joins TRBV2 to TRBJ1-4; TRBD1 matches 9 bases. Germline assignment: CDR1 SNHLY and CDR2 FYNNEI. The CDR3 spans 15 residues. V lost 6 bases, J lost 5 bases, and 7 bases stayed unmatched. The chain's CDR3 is CASRRTGTGNEKLFF. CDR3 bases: TGTGCCAGCAGACGTACCGGGACAGGGAATGAAAAACTGTTTTTT.

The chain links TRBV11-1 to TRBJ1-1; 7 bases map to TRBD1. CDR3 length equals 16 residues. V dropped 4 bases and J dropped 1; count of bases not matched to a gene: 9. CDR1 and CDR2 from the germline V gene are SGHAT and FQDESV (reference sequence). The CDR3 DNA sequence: TGTGCCAGCAGCTCGCGGCCGGGACAGAAGAACACTGAAGCTTTCTTT. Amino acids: CASSSRPGQKNTEAFF. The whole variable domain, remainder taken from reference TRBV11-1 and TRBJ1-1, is EAEVAQSPRYKITEKSQAVAFWCDPISGHATLYWYRQILGQGPELLVQFQDESVVDDSQLPKDRFSAERLKGVDSTLKIQPAELGDSAMYLCASSSRPGQKNTEAFFGQGTRLTVV.

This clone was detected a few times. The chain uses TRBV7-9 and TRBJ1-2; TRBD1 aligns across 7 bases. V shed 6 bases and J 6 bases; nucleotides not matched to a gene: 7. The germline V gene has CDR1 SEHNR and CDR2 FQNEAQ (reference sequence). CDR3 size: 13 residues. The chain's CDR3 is CASSKTGADGYTF. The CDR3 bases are TGTGCCAGCAGTAAAACAGGGGCGGATGGCTACACCTTC.

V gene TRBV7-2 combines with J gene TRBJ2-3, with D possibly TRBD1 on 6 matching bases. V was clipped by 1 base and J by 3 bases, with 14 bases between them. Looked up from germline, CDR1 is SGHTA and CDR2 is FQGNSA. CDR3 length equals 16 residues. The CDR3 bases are TGTGCCAGCAGCTTAGGGTTCTGGGGGCGAACAGATACGCAGTATTTT. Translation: CASSLGFWGRTDTQYF.

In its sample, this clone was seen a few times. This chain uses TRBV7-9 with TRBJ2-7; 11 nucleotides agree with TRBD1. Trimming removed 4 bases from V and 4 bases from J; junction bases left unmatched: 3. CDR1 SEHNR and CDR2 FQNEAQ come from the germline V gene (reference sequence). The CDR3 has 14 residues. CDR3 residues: CASSSGQGAYEQYF. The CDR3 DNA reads TGTGCCAGCAGCTCTGGACAGGGGGCTTACGAGCAGTACTTC. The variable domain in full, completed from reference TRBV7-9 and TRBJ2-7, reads DTGVSQNPRHKITKRGQNVTFRCDPISEHNRLYWYRQTLGQGPEFLTYFQNEAQLEKSRLLSDRFSAERPKGSFSTLEIQRTEQGDSAMYLCASSSGQGAYEQYFGPGTRLTVT.

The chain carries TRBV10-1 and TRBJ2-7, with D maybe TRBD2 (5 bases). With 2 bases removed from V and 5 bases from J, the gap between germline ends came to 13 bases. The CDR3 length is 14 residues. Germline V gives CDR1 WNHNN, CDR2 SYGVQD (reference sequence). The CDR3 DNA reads TGCGCCAGCAGTGAGAGGGAACGGGATAACGAGCAGTACTTC. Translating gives CASSERERDNEQYF.

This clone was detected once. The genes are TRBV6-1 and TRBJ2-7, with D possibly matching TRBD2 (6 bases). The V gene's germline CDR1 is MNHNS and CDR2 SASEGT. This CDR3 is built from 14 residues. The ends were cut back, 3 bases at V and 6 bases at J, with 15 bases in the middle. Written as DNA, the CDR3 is TGTGCCAGCAGTGACCGGCGGGGTCTCGCCGAGCAGTACTTC. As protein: CASSDRRGLAEQYF.

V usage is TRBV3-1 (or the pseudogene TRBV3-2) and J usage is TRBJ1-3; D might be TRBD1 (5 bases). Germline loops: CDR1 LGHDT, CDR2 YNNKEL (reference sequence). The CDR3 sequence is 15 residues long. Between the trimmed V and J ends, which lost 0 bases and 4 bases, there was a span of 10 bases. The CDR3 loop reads CASSQDPGFGNTIYF. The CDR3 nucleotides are TGTGCCAGCAGCCAAGATCCAGGGTTCGGAAACACCATATATTTT.

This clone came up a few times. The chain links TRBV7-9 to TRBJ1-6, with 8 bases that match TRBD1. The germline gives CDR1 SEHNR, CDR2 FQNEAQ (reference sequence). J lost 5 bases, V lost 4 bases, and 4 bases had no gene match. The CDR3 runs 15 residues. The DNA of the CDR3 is TGTGCCAGCAGCTCTCAGGGGGCGGATAATTCACCCCTCCACTTT. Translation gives CASSSQGADNSPLHF.